This TCR beta chain came from a study of cytomegalovirus exposure and HLA in healthy donors. The PCR made use of 60 Vbeta and 13 Jbeta primers. Generated by immunoSEQ multiplex PCR, the TCRdb table keeps only in-frame clones and is missing some. The sample contains approximately 200,000 clones, approximately 84% of which appear only once. Study observations and caveats: Compared with the approximately 680-donor mean, an Asian-associated ancestry cluster reportedly had fewer N-insertions, according to a later analysis.

About this clone itself: Its target is not known.

Sequencing used PBMCs. The sequence was obtained from a boy aged 10-17 years in good health and CMV-seronegative.

The CDR3 is CASSSRGTSAPNTGELFF. CDR3 bases: TGTGCCAGTAGCTCGAGAGGGACTAGCGCCCCGAACACCGGGGAGCTGTTTTTT. V gene TRBV19 combines with J gene TRBJ2-2, with 10 bases fitting TRBD2. Germline assignment: CDR1 LNHDA and CDR2 SQIVND (reference sequence). V dropped 6 bases and J dropped 0; count of bases not matched to a gene: 10. The CDR3 runs 18 residues.